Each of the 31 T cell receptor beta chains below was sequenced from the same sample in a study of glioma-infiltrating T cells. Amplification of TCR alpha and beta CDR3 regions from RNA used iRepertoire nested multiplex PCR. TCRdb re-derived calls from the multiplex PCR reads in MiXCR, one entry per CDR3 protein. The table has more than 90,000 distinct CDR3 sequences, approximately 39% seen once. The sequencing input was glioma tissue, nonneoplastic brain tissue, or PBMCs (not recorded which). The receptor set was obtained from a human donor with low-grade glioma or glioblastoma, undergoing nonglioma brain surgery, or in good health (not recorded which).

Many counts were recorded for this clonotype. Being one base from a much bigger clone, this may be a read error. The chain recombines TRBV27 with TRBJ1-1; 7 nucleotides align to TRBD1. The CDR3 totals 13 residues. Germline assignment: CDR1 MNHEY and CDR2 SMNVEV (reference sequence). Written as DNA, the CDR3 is TGTGCCAGCAACCAATACAGGGGCACTGAAGCTCTCTTT. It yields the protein CASNQYRGTEALF.

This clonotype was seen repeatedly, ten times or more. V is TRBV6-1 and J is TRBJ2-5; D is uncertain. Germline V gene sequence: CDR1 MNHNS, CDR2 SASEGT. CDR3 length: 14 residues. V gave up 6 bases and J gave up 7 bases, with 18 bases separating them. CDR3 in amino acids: CASSSENLPGTQYF. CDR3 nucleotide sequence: TGTGCCAGCAGCTCTGAAAACCTGCCGGGGACCCAGTACTTC.

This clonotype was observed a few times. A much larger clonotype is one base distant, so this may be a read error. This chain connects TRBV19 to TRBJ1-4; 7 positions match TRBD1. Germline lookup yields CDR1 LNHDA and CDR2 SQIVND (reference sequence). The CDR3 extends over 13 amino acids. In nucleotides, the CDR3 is TGTGCCAGTTTAGGGGGCTTGGCTGAAAAACTGCTTTTT. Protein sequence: CASLGGLAEKLLF.

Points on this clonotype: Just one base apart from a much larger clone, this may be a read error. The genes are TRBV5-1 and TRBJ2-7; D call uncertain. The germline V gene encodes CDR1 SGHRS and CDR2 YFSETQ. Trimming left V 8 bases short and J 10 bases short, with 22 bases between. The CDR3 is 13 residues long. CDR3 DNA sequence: TGCGCCAGTGGAATTAGGACGGCAGGAGATCAGTACTTC. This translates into CASGIRTAGDQYF.

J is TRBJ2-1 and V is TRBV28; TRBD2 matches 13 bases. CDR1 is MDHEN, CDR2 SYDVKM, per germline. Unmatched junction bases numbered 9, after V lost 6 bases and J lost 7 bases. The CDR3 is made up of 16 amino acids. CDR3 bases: TGTGCCAGCAGCGGACTAGCGGGAGTTATACGTAATGAGCAGTTCTTC. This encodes CASSGLAGVIRNEQFF.

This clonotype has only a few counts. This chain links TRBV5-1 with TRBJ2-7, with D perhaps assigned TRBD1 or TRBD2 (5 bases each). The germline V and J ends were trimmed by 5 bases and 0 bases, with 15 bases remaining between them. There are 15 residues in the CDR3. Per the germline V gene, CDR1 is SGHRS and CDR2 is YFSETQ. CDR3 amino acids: CASRRGPPSSYEQYF. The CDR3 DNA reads TGCGCCAGCAGACGGGGACCGCCATCCTCCTACGAGCAGTACTTC. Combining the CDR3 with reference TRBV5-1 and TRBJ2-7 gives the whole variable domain KAGVTQTPRYLIKTRGQQVTLSCSPISGHRSVSWYQQTPGQGLQFLFEYFSETQRNKGNFPGRFSGRQFSNSRSEMNVSTLELGDSALYLCASRRGPPSSYEQYFGPGTRLTVT.

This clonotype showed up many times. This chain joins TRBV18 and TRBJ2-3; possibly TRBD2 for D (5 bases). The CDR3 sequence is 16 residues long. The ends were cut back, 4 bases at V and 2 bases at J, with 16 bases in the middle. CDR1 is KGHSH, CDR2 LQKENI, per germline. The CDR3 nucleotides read TGTGCCAGCTCACAATACAAACTAGAAAACACAGATACGCAGTATTTT. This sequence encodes CASSQYKLENTDTQYF.

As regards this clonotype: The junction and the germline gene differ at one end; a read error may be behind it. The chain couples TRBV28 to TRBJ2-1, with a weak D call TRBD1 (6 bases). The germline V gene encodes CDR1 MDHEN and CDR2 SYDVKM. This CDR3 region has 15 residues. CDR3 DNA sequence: TGTGCCAGCACCCCGGGACATTCCACCTACAATGAGGAGTTCTTT. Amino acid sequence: CASTPGHSTYNEEFF.

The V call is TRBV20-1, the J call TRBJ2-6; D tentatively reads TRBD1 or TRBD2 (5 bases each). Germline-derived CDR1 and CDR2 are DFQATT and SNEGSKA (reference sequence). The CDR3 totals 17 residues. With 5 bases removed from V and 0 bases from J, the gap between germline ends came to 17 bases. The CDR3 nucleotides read TGCAGTGCTGACCTATCGGGACGTGACTCTGGGGCCAACGTCCTGACTTTC. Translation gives CSADLSGRDSGANVLTF.

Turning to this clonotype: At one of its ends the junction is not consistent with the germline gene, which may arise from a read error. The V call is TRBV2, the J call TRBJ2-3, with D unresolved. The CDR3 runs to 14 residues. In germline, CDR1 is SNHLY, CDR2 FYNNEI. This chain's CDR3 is CASRRTEFTDTQCF. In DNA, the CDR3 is TGTGCCAGCAGAAGGACGGAGTTCACAGATACGCAGTGTTTT.

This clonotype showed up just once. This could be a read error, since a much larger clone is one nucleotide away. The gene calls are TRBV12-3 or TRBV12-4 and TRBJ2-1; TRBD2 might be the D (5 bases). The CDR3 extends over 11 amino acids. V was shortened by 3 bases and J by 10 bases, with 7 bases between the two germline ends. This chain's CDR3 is CASSLGSEQFF. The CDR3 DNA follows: TGTGCCAGCAGTTTGGGGAGCGAGCAGTTCTTC.

The CDR3 protein is CASSYRQRPTDTQFF. The CDR3 DNA sequence: TGTGCCAGCAGTTATCGGCAGAGACCCACAGATACGCAGTTCTTC. The chain links TRBV12-3 or TRBV12-4 to TRBJ2-1; no reliable D call. V lost 4 bases to trimming and J lost 12 bases, with 22 bases between them. CDR3 length: 15 amino acids.

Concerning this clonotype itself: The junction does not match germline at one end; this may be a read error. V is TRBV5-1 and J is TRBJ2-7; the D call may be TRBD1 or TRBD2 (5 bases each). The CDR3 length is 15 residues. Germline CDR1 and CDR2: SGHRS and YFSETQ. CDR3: CASSVVQSTRDDQYF. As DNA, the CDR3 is TGCGCCAGCAGCGTCGTACAGAGCACCCGGGACGATCAGTACTTC. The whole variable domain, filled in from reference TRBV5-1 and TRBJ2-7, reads KAGVTQTPRYLIKTRGQQVTLSCSPISGHRSVSWYQQTPGQGLQFLFEYFSETQRNKGNFPGRFSGRQFSNSRSEMNVSTLELGDSALYLCASSVVQSTRDDQYFGPGTRLTVT.

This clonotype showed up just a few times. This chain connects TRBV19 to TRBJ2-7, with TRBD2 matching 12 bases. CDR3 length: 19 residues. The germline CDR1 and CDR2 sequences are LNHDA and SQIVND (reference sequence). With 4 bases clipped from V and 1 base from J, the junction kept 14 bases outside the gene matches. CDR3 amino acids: CASSTKTSGRTPNSYEQYF. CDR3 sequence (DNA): TGTGCCAGTAGTACCAAAACTAGCGGGAGGACGCCAAATTCCTACGAGCAGTACTTC.

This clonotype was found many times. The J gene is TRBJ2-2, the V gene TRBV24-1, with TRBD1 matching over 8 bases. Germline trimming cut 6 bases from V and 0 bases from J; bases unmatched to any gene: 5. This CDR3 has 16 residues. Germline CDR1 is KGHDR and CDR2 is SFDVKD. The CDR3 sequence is CATSFETGANTGELFF. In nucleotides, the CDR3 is TGTGCCACCAGTTTCGAGACAGGGGCGAACACCGGGGAGCTGTTTTTT.

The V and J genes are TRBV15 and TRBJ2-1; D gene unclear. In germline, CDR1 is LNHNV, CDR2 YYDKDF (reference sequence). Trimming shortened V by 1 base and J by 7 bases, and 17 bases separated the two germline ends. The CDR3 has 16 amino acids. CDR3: CATSRGGPRTENEQFF. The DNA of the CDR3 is TGTGCCACCAGCAGAGGCGGACCACGGACCGAGAATGAGCAGTTCTTC.

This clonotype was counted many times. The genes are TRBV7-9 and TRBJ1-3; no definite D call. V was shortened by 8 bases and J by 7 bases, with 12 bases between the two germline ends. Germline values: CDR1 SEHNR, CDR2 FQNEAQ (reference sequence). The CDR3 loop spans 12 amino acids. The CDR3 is CASPLPGNTIYF. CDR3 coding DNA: TGTGCCAGCCCCCTGCCGGGGAACACCATATATTTT.

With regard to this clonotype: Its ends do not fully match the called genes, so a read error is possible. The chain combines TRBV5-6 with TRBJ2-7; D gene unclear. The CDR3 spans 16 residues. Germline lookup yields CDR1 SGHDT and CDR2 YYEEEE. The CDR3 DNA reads TGTGACAGCAGCTTTCTTGGCGTTTCATGGGACTACGAGCAGTACTTC. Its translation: CDSSFLGVSWDYEQYF.

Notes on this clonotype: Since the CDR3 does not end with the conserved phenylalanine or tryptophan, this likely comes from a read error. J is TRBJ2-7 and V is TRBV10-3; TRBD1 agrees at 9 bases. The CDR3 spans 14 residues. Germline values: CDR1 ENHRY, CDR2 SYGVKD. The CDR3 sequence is CASSDRDRAYEQYS. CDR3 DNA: TGTGCCAGCAGTGACAGGGACAGGGCCTACGAGCAGTACTCC.

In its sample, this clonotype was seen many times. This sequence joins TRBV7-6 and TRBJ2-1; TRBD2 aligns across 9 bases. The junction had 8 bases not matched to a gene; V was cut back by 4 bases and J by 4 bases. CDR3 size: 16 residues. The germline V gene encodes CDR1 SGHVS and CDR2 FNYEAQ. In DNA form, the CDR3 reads TGTGCCAGCAGCTATACGGGACTAGCTTATTACAATGAGCAGTTCTTC. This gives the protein CASSYTGLAYYNEQFF.

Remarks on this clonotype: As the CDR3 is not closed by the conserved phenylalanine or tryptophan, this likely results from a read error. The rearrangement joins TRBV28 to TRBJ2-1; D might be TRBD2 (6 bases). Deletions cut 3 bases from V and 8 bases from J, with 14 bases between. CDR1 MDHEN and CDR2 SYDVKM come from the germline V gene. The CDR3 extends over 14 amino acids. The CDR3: CASSLVTRLDEQFL. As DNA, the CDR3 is TGTGCCAGCAGTTTGGTGACTAGATTGGATGAGCAGTTCCTC.

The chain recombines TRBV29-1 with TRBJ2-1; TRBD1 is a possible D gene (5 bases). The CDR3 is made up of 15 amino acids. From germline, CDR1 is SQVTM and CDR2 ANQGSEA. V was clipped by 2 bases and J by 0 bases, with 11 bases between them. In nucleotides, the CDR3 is TGCAGCGTTGAAAGGGGCTTGAGCTCCTACAATGAGCAGTTCTTC. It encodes CSVERGLSSYNEQFF.

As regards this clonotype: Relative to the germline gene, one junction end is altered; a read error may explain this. The CDR3: CARNLGRNNEQFF. The CDR3 DNA reads TGTGCCAGAAACCTCGGACGGAACAATGAGCAGTTCTTC. V gene TRBV4-1 combines with J gene TRBJ2-1; no reliable D call. In germline, CDR1 is MGHRA, CDR2 YSYEKL. CDR3 size: 13 residues.

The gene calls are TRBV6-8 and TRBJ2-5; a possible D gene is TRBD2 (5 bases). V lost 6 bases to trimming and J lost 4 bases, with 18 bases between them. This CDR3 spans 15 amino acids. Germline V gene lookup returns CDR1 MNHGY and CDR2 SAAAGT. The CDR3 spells CASRPPGYSTETQYF. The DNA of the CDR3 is TGTGCCAGCAGGCCACCGGGATACAGCACAGAGACCCAGTACTTC.

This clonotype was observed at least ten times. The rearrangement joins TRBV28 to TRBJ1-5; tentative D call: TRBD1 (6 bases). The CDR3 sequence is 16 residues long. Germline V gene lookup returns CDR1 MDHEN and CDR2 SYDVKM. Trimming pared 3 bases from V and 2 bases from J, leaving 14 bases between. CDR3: CASSFQSRGGNQPQHF. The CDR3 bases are TGTGCCAGCAGTTTCCAGTCCAGGGGCGGCAATCAGCCCCAGCATTTT.

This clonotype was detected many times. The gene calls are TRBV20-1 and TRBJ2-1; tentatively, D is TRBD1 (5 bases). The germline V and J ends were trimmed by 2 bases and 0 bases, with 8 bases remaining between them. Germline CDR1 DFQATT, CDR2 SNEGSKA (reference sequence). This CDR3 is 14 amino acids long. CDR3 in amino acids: CSARYRSSYNEQFF. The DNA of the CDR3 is TGCAGTGCTAGATACAGGAGCTCCTACAATGAGCAGTTCTTC.

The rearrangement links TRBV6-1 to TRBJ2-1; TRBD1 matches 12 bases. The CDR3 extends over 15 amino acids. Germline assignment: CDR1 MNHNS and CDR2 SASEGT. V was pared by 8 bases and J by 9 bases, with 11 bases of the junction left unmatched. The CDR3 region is CASGEGQGARGEQFF. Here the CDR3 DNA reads TGTGCCAGCGGCGAGGGACAGGGGGCGCGTGGTGAGCAGTTCTTC.

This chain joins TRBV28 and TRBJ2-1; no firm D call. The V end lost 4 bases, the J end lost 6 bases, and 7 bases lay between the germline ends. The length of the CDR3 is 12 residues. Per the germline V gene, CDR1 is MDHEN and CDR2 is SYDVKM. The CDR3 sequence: CASSSPGNEQFF. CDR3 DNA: TGTGCCAGCAGTTCCCCAGGCAATGAGCAGTTCTTC.

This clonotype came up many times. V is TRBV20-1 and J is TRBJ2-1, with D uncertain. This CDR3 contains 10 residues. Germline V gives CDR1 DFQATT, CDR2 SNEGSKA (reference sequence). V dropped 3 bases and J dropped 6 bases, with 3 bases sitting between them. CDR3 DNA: TGCAGTGCTAGGTCCAATGAGCAGTTCTTC. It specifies CSARSNEQFF.

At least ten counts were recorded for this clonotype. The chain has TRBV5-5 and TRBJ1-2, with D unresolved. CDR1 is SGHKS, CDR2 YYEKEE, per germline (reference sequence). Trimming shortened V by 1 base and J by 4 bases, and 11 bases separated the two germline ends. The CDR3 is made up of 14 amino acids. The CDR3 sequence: CASSLLGPLYGYTF. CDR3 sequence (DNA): TGTGCCAGCAGCTTGCTAGGTCCCCTCTATGGCTACACCTTC.

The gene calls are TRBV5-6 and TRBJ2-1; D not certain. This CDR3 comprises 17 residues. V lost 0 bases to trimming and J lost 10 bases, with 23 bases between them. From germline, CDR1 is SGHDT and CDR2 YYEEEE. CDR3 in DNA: TGTGCCAGCAGCTTGGGGGGAAGAGGTCTTAGCTCCTACGAGCAGTTCTTC. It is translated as CASSLGGRGLSSYEQFF.